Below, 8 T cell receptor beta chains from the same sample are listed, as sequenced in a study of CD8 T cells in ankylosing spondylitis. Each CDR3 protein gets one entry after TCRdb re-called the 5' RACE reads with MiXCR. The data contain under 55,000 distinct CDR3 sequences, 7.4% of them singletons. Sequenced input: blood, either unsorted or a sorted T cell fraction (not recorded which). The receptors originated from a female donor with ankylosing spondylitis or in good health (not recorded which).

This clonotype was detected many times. For the CDR3, the DNA is TGTGCCAGCAGGAACAGGGATAGCTCCTATAATTCACCCCTCCACTTT. This sequence encodes CASRNRDSSYNSPLHF. V and J are TRBV27 and TRBJ1-6; possible D gene TRBD1, 6 bases. Germline loops: CDR1 MNHEY, CDR2 SMNVEV (reference sequence). This CDR3 has 16 amino acids. V lost 6 bases and J lost 0, with 12 bases in between.

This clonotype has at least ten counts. The CDR3 bases are TGTGCCAGCACAGGTGGGGGGACAGATACCTATAATTCACCCCTCCACTTT. Its translation is CASTGGGTDTYNSPLHF. The chain uses TRBV5-5 and TRBJ1-6, with TRBD1 matching 7 bases. The germline V gene encodes CDR1 SGHKS and CDR2 YYEKEE (reference sequence). V shed 6 bases, J shed 2 bases, and the junction held 11 bases outside the gene matches. The CDR3 extends over 17 amino acids. The full variable domain, its missing parts supplied by reference TRBV5-5 and TRBJ1-6, is DAGVTQSPTHLIKTRGQQVTLRCSPISGHKSVSWYQQVLGQGPQFIFQYYEKEERGRGNFPDRFSARQFPNYSSELNVNALLLGDSALYLCASTGGGTDTYNSPLHFGNGTRLTVT.

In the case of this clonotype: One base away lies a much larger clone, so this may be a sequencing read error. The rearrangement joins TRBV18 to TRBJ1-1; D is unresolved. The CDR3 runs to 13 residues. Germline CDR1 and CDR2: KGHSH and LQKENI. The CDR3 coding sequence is TGTACCAGCTCTGGTGTTGGGAACACTGAAGCTTTCTTT. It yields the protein CTSSGVGNTEAFF.

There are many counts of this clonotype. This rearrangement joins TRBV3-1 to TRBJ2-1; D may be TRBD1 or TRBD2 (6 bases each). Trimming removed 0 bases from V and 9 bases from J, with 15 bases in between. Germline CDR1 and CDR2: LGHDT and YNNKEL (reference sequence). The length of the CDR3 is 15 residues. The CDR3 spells CASSQEGRRGSEQFF. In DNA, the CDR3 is TGTGCCAGCAGCCAAGAAGGTAGGAGGGGGAGTGAGCAGTTCTTC.

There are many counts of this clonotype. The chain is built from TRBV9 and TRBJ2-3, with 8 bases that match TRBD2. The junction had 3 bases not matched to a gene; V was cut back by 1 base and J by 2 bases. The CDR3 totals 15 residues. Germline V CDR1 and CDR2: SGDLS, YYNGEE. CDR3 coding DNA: TGTGCCAGCAGCGTACTTAGCGGGGACACAGATACGCAGTATTTT. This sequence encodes CASSVLSGDTDTQYF.

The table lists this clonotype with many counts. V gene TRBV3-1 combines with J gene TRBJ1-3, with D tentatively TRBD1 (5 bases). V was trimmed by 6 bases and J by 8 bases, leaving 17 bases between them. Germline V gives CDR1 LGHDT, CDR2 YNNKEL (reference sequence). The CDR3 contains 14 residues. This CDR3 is CASSRGLRGHTIYF. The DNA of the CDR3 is TGTGCCAGCAGTCGGGGACTGAGAGGCCACACCATATATTTT.

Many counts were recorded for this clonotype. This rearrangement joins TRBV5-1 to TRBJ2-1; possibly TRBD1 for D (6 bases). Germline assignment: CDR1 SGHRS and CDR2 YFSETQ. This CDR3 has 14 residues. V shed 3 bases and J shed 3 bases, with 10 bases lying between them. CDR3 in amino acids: CASSSGAGYNEQFF. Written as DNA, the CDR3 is TGCGCCAGCAGCTCAGGGGCAGGCTACAATGAGCAGTTCTTC.

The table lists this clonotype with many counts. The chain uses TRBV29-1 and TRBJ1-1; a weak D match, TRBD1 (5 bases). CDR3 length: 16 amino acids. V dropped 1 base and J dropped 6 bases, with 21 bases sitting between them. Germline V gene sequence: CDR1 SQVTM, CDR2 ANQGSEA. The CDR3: CSVEGAREESIAEAFF. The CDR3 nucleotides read TGCAGCGTTGAAGGGGCCAGGGAGGAGAGTATAGCTGAAGCTTTCTTT.